These T cell receptor beta chains were read from a single sample in a study of blood T cell repertoires in COVID-19. Method: immunoSEQ multiplex PCR; TCRdb's copy keeps in-frame clones and lacks some. The sample holds around 320,000 clones, roughly 87% seen once. Sequencing input: peripheral blood. The receptors derive from a man aged 18 to 29 with active or convalescent COVID-19. Each CDR3 is given with its conserved first and last residue. Each record gives: J gene, V gene, D gene, clone size, CDR3 protein, CDR3 DNA. A D gene is named only where the DNA matches it firmly. Only part of the rows carry a size: once, few, many, or a class if the clone is expanded.

>TRBJ2-1|TRBV12-3/TRBV12-4|.|.
CASSSRRREQFF
TGTGCCAGCAGCTCCCGGCGCAGGGAGCAGTTCTTC
>TRBJ2-5|TRBV5-1|TRBD2|.
CASRPGLAGVIVETQYF
TGCGCCAGCAGACCGGGACTAGCGGGAGTTATCGTAGAGACCCAGTACTTC
>TRBJ1-4|TRBV19|TRBD1|.
CASSSYSQGSYNEKLFF
TGTGCCAGTAGTTCCTATTCACAGGGGTCGTACAATGAAAAACTGTTTTTT
>TRBJ2-7|TRBV27|.|.
CASSLSTSGYEQYF
TGTGCCAGCAGTTTATCAACCTCGGGCTACGAGCAGTACTTC
>TRBJ1-1|TRBV19|.|.
CASRAFGDMNTEAFF
TGTGCCAGTAGGGCTTTTGGGGACATGAACACTGAAGCTTTCTTT
>TRBJ2-1|TRBV5-6|.|.
CASSHNVLGPYNEQFF
TGTGCCAGCAGCCATAACGTTCTAGGTCCGTACAATGAGCAGTTCTTC
>TRBJ1-2|TRBV4-3|.|.
CASSQDPGFDYGYTF
TGCGCCAGCAGCCAAGATCCCGGGTTTGACTATGGCTACACCTTC
>TRBJ2-1|TRBV15|.|.
CATSRVVYNEQFF
TGTGCCACCAGCAGAGTCGTTTACAATGAGCAGTTCTTC
>TRBJ1-2|TRBV28|TRBD1|.
CASSPQGTGGGYTF
TGTGCCAGCAGTCCCCAGGGGACAGGTGGTGGCTACACCTTC
>TRBJ1-2|TRBV7-2|.|.
CASSFGTLYGYTF
TGTGCCAGCAGCTTCGGGACACTCTATGGCTACACCTTC
>TRBJ1-5|TRBV28|TRBD1|.
CASMTGRQPQHF
TGTGCCAGCATGACAGGGCGCCAGCCCCAGCATTTT
>TRBJ1-1|TRBV5-1|.|once
CASSPTGGVNTEAFF
TGCGCCAGCAGCCCTACTGGGGGGGTGAACACTGAAGCTTTCTTT
>TRBJ1-4|TRBV28|.|.
CASSLTATNEKLFF
TGTGCCAGCAGTTTGACAGCAACTAATGAAAAACTGTTTTTT
>TRBJ1-1|TRBV5-1|.|.
CASSLTVHSNTEAFF
TGCGCCAGCAGCTTGACCGTTCACTCGAACACTGAAGCTTTCTTT
>TRBJ1-5|TRBV7-6|.|.
CASSLDSGSNQPQHF
TGTGCCAGCAGCTTAGACTCGGGGAGCAATCAGCCCCAGCATTTT
>TRBJ2-1|TRBV6-5|.|once
CASAGYNEQFF
TGTGCCAGCGCCGGCTACAATGAGCAGTTCTTC
>TRBJ1-2|TRBV10-3|TRBD1|.
CAISGTGDGYTF
TGTGCCATCAGTGGGACAGGAGATGGCTACACCTTC
>TRBJ2-1|TRBV6-4|TRBD2|.
CASSESAGGNNEQFF
TGTGCCAGCAGTGAATCAGCGGGGGGGAACAATGAGCAGTTCTTC